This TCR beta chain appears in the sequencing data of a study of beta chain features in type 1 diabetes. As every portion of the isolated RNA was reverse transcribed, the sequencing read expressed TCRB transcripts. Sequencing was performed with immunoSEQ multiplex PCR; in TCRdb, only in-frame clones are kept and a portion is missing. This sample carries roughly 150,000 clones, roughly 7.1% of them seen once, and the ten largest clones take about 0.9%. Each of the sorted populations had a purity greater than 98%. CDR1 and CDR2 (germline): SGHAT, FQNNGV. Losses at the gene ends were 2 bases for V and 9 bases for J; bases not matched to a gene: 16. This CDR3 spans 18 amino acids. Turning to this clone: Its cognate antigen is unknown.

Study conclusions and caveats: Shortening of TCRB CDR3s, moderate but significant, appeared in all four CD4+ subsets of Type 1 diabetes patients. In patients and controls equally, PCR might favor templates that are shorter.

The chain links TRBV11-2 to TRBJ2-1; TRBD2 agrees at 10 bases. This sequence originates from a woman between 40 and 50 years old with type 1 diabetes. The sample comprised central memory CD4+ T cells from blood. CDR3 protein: CASSLNPVGAGGHSEQFF. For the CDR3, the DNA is TGTGCCAGCAGCTTAAATCCCGTCGGAGCGGGAGGGCACAGTGAGCAGTTCTTC.